This TCR beta chain was sequenced for a study of shared clonotypes between healthy human individuals. Study-wide context: Donor composition was a couple of women and a few men, aged 18 to 49. Study-wide results and limits: Sharing across a handful of donors was seen in about 5% of naive CD4 clonotypes. Estimated clonotype richness was generally higher in naive than memory subsets. Large sequencing depth failed to make sorted-subset sequencing complete, rarefaction showed.

A word on this clone: The antigen is unknown. Within the sample, other DNA sequences also encode this same CDR3.

Profiling relied on immunoSEQ multiplex PCR, and the TCRdb table lists in-frame clones only, not all of them. The sample holds about 2 million clones, approximately 95% seen once. The CDR3 is 14 amino acids. Germline CDR1 and CDR2: SGDLS and YYNGEE. V dropped 4 bases and J dropped 2 bases, with 11 bases sitting between them. Naive-designated CD8 cells lacked CD45RO, were positively enriched for CCR7, and omitted terminally differentiated effector memory CD45RA+ cells. The sample comprised naive CD8+ T cells sorted from blood. The clonotype was recovered from a man between 18 and 35 years old in good health. This sequence joins TRBV9 and TRBJ2-3, with a tentative D call TRBD1 (6 bases). The CDR3 DNA reads TGTGCCAGCAGCCTACAGGGATCCACAGATACGCAGTATTTT. Amino acid sequence: CASSLQGSTDTQYF.